This TCR beta chain comes out of a study of Ad26.COV2.S vaccination and SARS-CoV-2 variants. Looking at the study overall: In the study, Ad26.COV2.S was injected intramuscularly once, or twice 56 days apart. Overall study results and limits: Estimates derived from TCR breadth and depth analyses may have underestimated total T cell responses.

Treatment in this sample: some 19 received Ad26.COV2.S at low or high dose, single or two shots; about 5 received placebo; per-sample allocation not given. Sampling was done on day 63 after the first vaccine or placebo injection. Vaccine was an Ad26 vector expressing Wuhan-strain SARS-CoV-2 spike. This CDR3 has 13 amino acids. The V end was cut by 0 bases, the J end by 7 bases, with 11 bases between. Germline CDR1 reads SGHNT; CDR2 reads YYREEE (reference sequence). Clones were read by immunoSEQ multiplex PCR, and TCRdb kept only the in-frame ones, dropping some. The sample lists about 370,000 clones; less than 90% were seen once. For this clone: Antigen: not known.

The chain recombines TRBV5-4 with TRBJ2-7, with a tentative D call TRBD1 (5 bases). The sequencing here drew on peripheral blood, taken in a trial of Ad26.COV2.S vaccine versus placebo. This TCR derives from a person between 18 and 65 years old who received the Ad26.COV2.S COVID-19 vaccine or a placebo. DNA of the CDR3: TGTGCCAGCAGCTTGGAAGGGGTTAGGGAGCAGTACTTC. Residues: CASSLEGVREQYF. The entire variable domain, with the rest obtained from reference TRBV5-4 and TRBJ2-7, is as follows: ETGVTQSPTHLIKTRGQQVTLRCSSQSGHNTVSWYQQALGQGPQFIFQYYREEENGRGNFPPRFSGLQFPNYSSELNVNALELDDSALYLCASSLEGVREQYFGPGTRLTVT.